This is a list of T cell receptor beta chains from one sample in a study of blood T cell repertoires in COVID-19. The table came from immunoSEQ multiplex PCR; TCRdb's copy has only in-frame clones and leaves some out. The table has approximately 36,000 clones, around 70% seen once. The sample taken for sequencing was peripheral blood. These receptors were collected from a man aged 65 to 85 with COVID-19, enrolled during active disease. CDR3s leave out the opening cysteine and the closing phenylalanine or tryptophan. D genes are given only for firm matches.

d_gene | v_gene | CDR3aa
TRBD1 | TRBV7-3 | ASSLVPGTGGMHEQY
. | TRBV6-6 | AAALYHNEQF
TRBD1 | TRBV5-1 | ASSFRQGNTGELF
. | TRBV18 | ASSPAGIPYEQY
TRBD1 | TRBV30 | AWNSGTALYEQY
. | TRBV4-3 | ASSQGIGGAGRYEQY
. | TRBV19 | ASRSNIEAWTGELF
TRBD2 | TRBV5-5 | ASSFDLAKRGVSTDTQY
TRBD1 | TRBV5-4 | ASSAGQGTGELF
. | TRBV21-1 | ASSYAWGTSGSPCTDTQY
. | TRBV5-1 | ASSDSGDRKAGYT
TRBD1 | TRBV4-1 | ASSTVPGQGYEQY
TRBD1 | TRBV7-9 | ASSLGTGVYQPQH
. | TRBV6-5 | ASSLGGGTNYEQY
TRBD1 | TRBV4-2 | ASSQDRGGATEAF
. | TRBV29-1 | SFRELNTEAF
. | TRBV28 | ASSLGALRGYT
TRBD1 | TRBV4-2 | ASSPDRGVGEQY
TRBD1 | TRBV7-2 | ASSPTGFTPLH
TRBD1 | TRBV27 | ASSPRGTGGWEQY
. | TRBV4-1 | ASSHMFSNSPLH
TRBD1 | TRBV15 | ATSRTQGARGEKLF
TRBD1 | TRBV7-2 | ASSGQGRSPLH
TRBD1 | TRBV6-1 | ASSDPWTGFAEAF
TRBD1 | TRBV28 | ASSLGTALGYGYT
TRBD1 | TRBV27 | ASGRDRGTTEDNEQF
. | TRBV10-3 | AIRTTVPPYGYT
. | TRBV5-1 | ASSFQGRETQY
. | TRBV10-3 | AIRQGEKLF
TRBD2 | TRBV30 | AWSGIAGVSETQY
. | TRBV2 | ASRNSYEQY
TRBD1 | TRBV15 | ASGTDNQPQH
TRBD1 | TRBV9 | ASSPGQTYEQY
TRBD2 | TRBV28 | ASSLGTSGYNEQF
. | TRBV2 | ASSVEGYGYT
TRBD1 | TRBV19 | ASSIETGSSGANVLT
. | TRBV14 | ASSPQPPSGNTIY
TRBD1 | TRBV29-1 | SVLRDRGTDTQY
. | TRBV5-1 | ASSLQGLEQY
TRBD1 | TRBV6-5 | ASKPTGTGPYEQY
TRBD1 | TRBV7-8 | ASGRGPTEAF
TRBD1 | TRBV19 | ASSTYLGQGNEQY
TRBD1 | TRBV7-9 | ASSGRQGDGYT
. | TRBV29-1 | SGAGDVNYGYT
. | TRBV4-1 | ASSQETGSYGYT
. | TRBV2 | ASSRSQTNEKLF
TRBD1 | TRBV25-1 | ATTRGQGAYEQY
. | TRBV28 | ASSPRYRKNTEAF
TRBD1 | TRBV6-5 | ASSYSRGYTGELF
. | TRBV5-5 | ASGQGGPDTQY
. | TRBV4-3 | ASSQVLRAGRRTNYGYT
. | TRBV3-1/TRBV3-2 | ASSQVEANSPLH
TRBD1 | TRBV7-3 | ASSWGQGRTGELF
TRBD2 | TRBV6-5 | ASSSLRESTDTQY
. | TRBV5-1 | ASSFGRAATNEKLF
. | TRBV6-6 | ASSQGALHNSPLH
TRBD2 | TRBV5-8 | ASSFFGAGPKETQY